The 26 T cell receptor beta chains listed next were all sequenced from one sample in a study of OX40 agonist ivuxolimab in advanced cancers. Sequenced by immunoSEQ multiplex PCR; TCRdb stores in-frame clones only, minus some. The sample includes about 64,000 clones, roughly nine tenths seen only once; the top ten take around an eighth. The sequenced sample was CD4+ or CD8+ T cells sorted from blood, obtained in a trial of the OX40 agonist ivuxolimab. The receptor source for this set is an adult with an advanced solid tumor such as melanoma, head and neck, liver or kidney cancer.

V gene TRBV13 combines with J gene TRBJ2-1; D call uncertain. Trimming removed 5 bases at V and 0 bases at J, with 11 bases between. Germline CDR1 reads PRHDT; CDR2 reads FYEKMQ (reference sequence). This CDR3 comprises 15 residues. This chain's CDR3 is CASSPEESSYNEQFF. The CDR3, as DNA: TGTGCCAGCAGCCCAGAGGAGAGCTCCTACAATGAGCAGTTCTTC.

The chain carries TRBV28 and TRBJ2-7; 9 bases fit TRBD1. The germline V gene encodes CDR1 MDHEN and CDR2 SYDVKM. The CDR3 totals 14 residues. J lost 2 bases, V lost 5 bases, and 4 bases had no gene match. The CDR3 loop is CASSPGQGPYEQYF. The CDR3 DNA sequence: TGTGCCAGCAGTCCGGGACAGGGTCCCTACGAGCAGTACTTC.

The rearrangement uses TRBV7-9 and TRBJ2-3, with D uncertain. The V end was cut by 5 bases, the J end by 6 bases, with 21 bases between. CDR3 length: 16 residues. The V gene's germline CDR1 is SEHNR and CDR2 FQNEAQ (reference sequence). The CDR3 DNA follows: TGTGCCAGCAGCCAATCCCCCACAGCGAACGCGGATACGCAGTATTTT. Protein: CASSQSPTANADTQYF.

CDR3 nucleotide sequence: TGTGCCAGCAGTCCACCCGGGGATACGCAGTATTTT. Protein sequence: CASSPPGDTQYF. The genes are TRBV7-3 and TRBJ2-3; D gene ambiguous. Trimming stripped 6 bases from V and 6 bases from J, with 10 bases between. The CDR3 is made up of 12 amino acids. The germline V gene has CDR1 SGHTA and CDR2 FQGTGA.

This chain links TRBV27 with TRBJ2-1, with D uncertain. There are 12 residues in the CDR3. Trimming removed 4 bases from V and 3 bases from J, with 4 bases in between. CDR1 and CDR2 from the germline V gene are MNHEY and SMNVEV (reference sequence). The CDR3 DNA sequence: TGTGCCAGCAGTTCCTTCTACAATGAGCAGTTCTTC. Its protein product is CASSSFYNEQFF.

The chain carries TRBV19 and TRBJ2-1; tentative D call: TRBD2 (7 bases). Trimming took off 7 bases at V and 2 bases at J, with 21 bases between the two ends. There are 17 residues in the CDR3. Germline CDR1 and CDR2: LNHDA and SQIVND (reference sequence). The CDR3 DNA sequence: TGTGCCAGTATCCCAGGGAGGGGGGGCGCTCCCTACAATGAGCAGTTCTTC. As protein: CASIPGRGGAPYNEQFF.

The chain carries TRBV20-1 and TRBJ2-7; D call uncertain. This CDR3 is built from 11 residues. The germline gives CDR1 DFQATT, CDR2 SNEGSKA (reference sequence). V was pared by 4 bases and J by 6 bases, with 10 bases between. For the CDR3, the DNA is TGCAGTGCTACCCGAGGAGCCGAGCAGTACTTC. Its translation is CSATRGAEQYF.

This clone appeared once. V usage is TRBV18 and J usage is TRBJ2-7, with 7 nucleotides matching TRBD2. V trimming: 3 bases; J trimming: 3 bases; junction bases outside the gene matches: 2. The CDR3 has 13 amino acids. Germline V gives CDR1 KGHSH, CDR2 LQKENI. The chain's CDR3 is CASSPGGGYEQYF. CDR3 DNA: TGTGCCAGCTCACCTGGCGGGGGCTACGAGCAGTACTTC.

Here the CDR3 DNA reads TGTGCCAGCCGGGGGGAAGAAACAGATACGCAGTATTTT. Its protein is CASRGEETDTQYF. The chain employs TRBV6-5 and TRBJ2-3; TRBD2 agrees at 7 bases. CDR1 is MNHEY, CDR2 SVGAGI, per germline. This CDR3 has 13 residues. J gave up 3 bases and V 8 bases, and 5 bases lay outside the gene matches.

The rearrangement links TRBV6-5 to TRBJ2-1; D may be TRBD1 or TRBD2 (5 bases each). The CDR3 totals 16 residues. Germline-derived CDR1 and CDR2 are MNHEY and SVGAGI. Trimming left V 2 bases short and J 9 bases short, with 20 bases between. The CDR3 loop reads CASSYVLVAGAGEQFF. CDR3 DNA sequence: TGTGCCAGCAGTTACGTCCTGGTGGCTGGGGCGGGTGAGCAGTTCTTC.

The chain links TRBV5-5 to TRBJ2-7; 7 bases agree with TRBD1. V lost 5 bases to trimming and J lost 1 base; unmatched junction nucleotides: 3. The germline V gene has CDR1 SGHKS and CDR2 YYEKEE (reference sequence). The CDR3 sequence is 13 residues long. Written as DNA, the CDR3 is TGTGCCAGCAGGCCGGGACAGTCCTACGAGCAGTACTTC. The encoded protein is CASRPGQSYEQYF.

Here the CDR3 DNA reads TGTGCCAGCGAGGGGGGTTTTTGGGACACTGAAGCTTTCTTT. It translates to CASEGGFWDTEAFF. The chain combines TRBV19 with TRBJ1-1; tentative D call: TRBD1 (6 bases). The CDR3 has 14 residues. Germline CDR1 reads LNHDA; CDR2 reads SQIVND (reference sequence). Trimming shortened V by 9 bases and J by 3 bases, and 17 bases separated the two germline ends.

The V call is TRBV27, the J call TRBJ2-1; TRBD2 is a possible D gene (5 bases). V lost 3 bases and J lost 8, with 17 bases in between. The CDR3 extends over 15 amino acids. Germline CDR1 reads MNHEY; CDR2 reads SMNVEV (reference sequence). The CDR3: CASSLGVLVRDEQFF. The CDR3 nucleotides read TGTGCCAGCAGTTTGGGTGTACTAGTACGGGATGAGCAGTTCTTC.

The CDR3 protein is CASSIRRTTNEKLFF. CDR3 nucleotide sequence: TGTGCCAGCAGTATACGACGGACAACTAATGAAAAACTGTTTTTT. V usage is TRBV28 and J usage is TRBJ1-4; D gene unclear. Germline values: CDR1 MDHEN, CDR2 SYDVKM. This CDR3 spans 15 amino acids. V dropped 5 bases and J dropped 0 bases, with 10 bases sitting between them.

To note about this clone: The sample carries other DNA sequences with the same CDR3. V gene TRBV5-1 combines with J gene TRBJ2-7; the match to TRBD1 covers 7 bases. Germline-derived CDR1 and CDR2 are SGHRS and YFSETQ. This CDR3 has 14 amino acids. Trimming removed 4 bases from V and 3 bases from J; junction bases left unmatched: 7. The CDR3 nucleotides are TGCGCCAGCAGCGCAAGACAGGGAAACTACGAGCAGTACTTC. This sequence encodes CASSARQGNYEQYF.

The DNA of the CDR3 is TGTGCCAGCAGCTTAGCCCTAGACAGTTTCTATGGCTACACCTTC. Translation: CASSLALDSFYGYTF. The rearrangement uses TRBV11-2 and TRBJ1-2, with D possibly matching TRBD1 (5 bases). The CDR3 has 15 amino acids. Trimming stripped 1 base from V and 4 bases from J, with 13 bases between. Germline CDR1 reads SGHAT; CDR2 reads FQNNGV. Supplemented by reference TRBV11-2 and TRBJ1-2, the full variable domain reads EAGVAQSPRYKIIEKRQSVAFWCNPISGHATLYWYQQILGQGPKLLIQFQNNGVVDDSQLPKDRFSAERLKGVDSTLKIQPAKLEDSAVYLCASSLALDSFYGYTFGSGTRLTVV.

The chain recombines TRBV27 with TRBJ2-1, with 11 bases matching TRBD2. Germline CDR1 and CDR2: MNHEY and SMNVEV (reference sequence). The CDR3 consists of 15 residues. Trimming removed 10 bases from V and 6 bases from J; junction bases left unmatched: 11. The CDR3 protein is CATLAGGPIGNEQFF. The CDR3 DNA is TGTGCCACCTTAGCGGGAGGGCCGATCGGCAATGAGCAGTTCTTC.

The V call is TRBV27, the J call TRBJ1-2; TRBD1 matches 8 bases. J lost 4 bases, V lost 5 bases, and 6 bases had no gene match. The CDR3 is made up of 14 amino acids. Germline V gene sequence: CDR1 MNHEY, CDR2 SMNVEV (reference sequence). The CDR3 DNA follows: TGTGCCAGCAGTCAACGACAGGGGCCCTATGGCTACACCTTC. The encoded protein is CASSQRQGPYGYTF.

The chain combines TRBV19 with TRBJ1-1, with no clear D. Germline V gives CDR1 LNHDA, CDR2 SQIVND (reference sequence). CDR3 size: 14 residues. V dropped 5 bases and J dropped 0 bases, with 10 bases sitting between them. CDR3: CASSYREVNTEAFF. The CDR3 bases are TGTGCCAGTAGTTACCGGGAGGTGAACACTGAAGCTTTCTTT.

This sequence joins TRBV30 and TRBJ1-5, with D possibly matching TRBD1 (6 bases). Deletions cut 2 bases from V and 6 bases from J, with 17 bases between. CDR1 is GTSNPN and CDR2 is SVGIG in the germline V gene (reference sequence). This CDR3 is built from 15 residues. CDR3 in amino acids: CAWSPSPEGGQPQHF. Here the CDR3 DNA reads TGTGCCTGGAGTCCTTCCCCCGAGGGGGGTCAGCCCCAGCATTTT. Complete variable domain (other parts from reference TRBV30 and TRBJ1-5): SQTIHQWPATLVQPVGSPLSLECTVEGTSNPNLYWYRQAAGRGLQLLFYSVGIGQISSEVPQNLSASRPQDRQFILSSKKLLLSDSGFYLCAWSPSPEGGQPQHFGDGTRLSIL.

This chain connects TRBV5-4 to TRBJ2-3, with TRBD2 matching over 9 bases. CDR3 length: 14 amino acids. In germline, CDR1 is SGHNT, CDR2 YYREEE (reference sequence). V lost 4 bases and J lost 2; bases outside the gene matches: 2. This CDR3 is CASSEGLATDTQYF. DNA of the CDR3: TGTGCCAGCAGCGAGGGACTAGCCACAGATACGCAGTATTTT.

This chain uses TRBV27 with TRBJ2-1, with 16 bases lining up with TRBD2. Germline V gives CDR1 MNHEY, CDR2 SMNVEV (reference sequence). V dropped 5 bases and J dropped 7; count of bases not matched to a gene: 14. The CDR3 runs 19 residues. The CDR3 bases are TGTGCCAGCAGTCCGGGACTAGCGGGGGGGCCAATATCGACTAATGAGCAGTTCTTC. Protein sequence: CASSPGLAGGPISTNEQFF.

This chain joins TRBV9 and TRBJ2-5, with TRBD2 identical over 14 bases. V dropped 4 bases and J dropped 0; count of bases not matched to a gene: 5. Germline V gene data show CDR1 as SGDLS and CDR2 as YYNGEE. This CDR3 has 17 amino acids. The CDR3 bases are TGTGCCAGCAGCCCGGGACTAGCGGGGGTTAACCAAGAGACCCAGTACTTC. It codes for CASSPGLAGVNQETQYF.

V usage is TRBV27 and J usage is TRBJ2-7, with no clear D. Germline V gives CDR1 MNHEY, CDR2 SMNVEV (reference sequence). The CDR3 contains 10 residues. CDR3 nucleotides: TGTGCTGTTGGTTTTACGGAGCAGTACTTC. It encodes CAVGFTEQYF.

The gene calls are TRBV27 and TRBJ1-2, with TRBD1 identical over 10 bases. CDR1 and CDR2 (germline): MNHEY, SMNVEV (reference sequence). This CDR3 is built from 18 residues. Losses at the gene ends were 4 bases for V and 2 bases for J; bases not matched to a gene: 13. This CDR3 reads CASSSGQGGILRNYGYTF. DNA for the CDR3: TGTGCCAGCAGTTCTGGACAGGGGGGGATCCTACGGAACTATGGCTACACCTTC.

The rearrangement joins TRBV29-1 to TRBJ1-2, with D perhaps matching TRBD1 (6 bases). Germline V lookup: CDR1 SQVTM, CDR2 ANQGSEA. The V end was cut by 0 bases, the J end by 3 bases, with 11 bases between. The CDR3 extends over 14 amino acids. CDR3 protein: CSVEDRDNHYGYTF. Written as DNA, the CDR3 is TGCAGCGTTGAAGACCGGGACAACCACTATGGCTACACCTTC.